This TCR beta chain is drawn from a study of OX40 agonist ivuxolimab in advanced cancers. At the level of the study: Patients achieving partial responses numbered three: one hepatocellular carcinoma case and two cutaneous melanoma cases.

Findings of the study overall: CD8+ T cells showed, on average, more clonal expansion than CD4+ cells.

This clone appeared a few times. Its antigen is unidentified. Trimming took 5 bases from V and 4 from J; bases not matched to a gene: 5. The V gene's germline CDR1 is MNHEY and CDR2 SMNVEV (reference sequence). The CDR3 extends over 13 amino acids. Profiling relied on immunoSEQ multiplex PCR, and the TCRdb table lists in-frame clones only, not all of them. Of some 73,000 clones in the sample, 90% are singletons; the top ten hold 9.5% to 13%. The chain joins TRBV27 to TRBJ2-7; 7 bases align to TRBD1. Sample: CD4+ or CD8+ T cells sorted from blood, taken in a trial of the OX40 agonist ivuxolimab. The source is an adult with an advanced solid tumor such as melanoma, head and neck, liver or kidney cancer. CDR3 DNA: TGTGCCAGCAGTCAGACAGGGAGATACGAGCAGTACTTC. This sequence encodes CASSQTGRYEQYF.